Following are 5 T cell receptor beta chains from one sample sequenced in a study of neurological immune-mediated disorders. TCRdb re-derived calls from the 5' RACE reads in MiXCR, one entry per CDR3 protein. Altogether approximately 15,000 distinct CDR3 sequences are present, less than 15% being singletons, with the ten largest covering more than 35%. Sequenced: CD8+ T cells from blood. The receptors here all came from a female donor with HTLV-1-associated myelopathy (HAM/TSP).

This clonotype showed up many times. This chain uses TRBV27 with TRBJ2-1; D remains ambiguous. Per the germline V gene, CDR1 is MNHEY and CDR2 is SMNVEV (reference sequence). CDR3 length: 12 amino acids. Trimming removed 8 bases from V and 7 bases from J, with 12 bases in between. The CDR3 DNA reads as TGTGCCAGCGGATACTATGCGAATGAGCAGTTCTTC. Translating it yields CASGYYANEQFF.

This clonotype was observed many times. This chain uses TRBV15 with TRBJ1-2; 9 bases align to TRBD1. Germline lookup yields CDR1 LNHNV and CDR2 YYDKDF (reference sequence). V lost 0 bases and J lost 6; bases outside the gene matches: 11. CDR3 length: 17 residues. CDR3 in amino acids: CATSRDRGTGRGDGYTF. CDR3 nucleotide sequence: TGTGCCACCAGCAGAGATAGAGGGACAGGGCGAGGAGATGGCTACACCTTC.

At least ten counts were recorded for this clonotype. The rearrangement links TRBV4-1 to TRBJ1-6; 8 nucleotides align to TRBD1. Germline CDR1 reads MGHRA; CDR2 reads YSYEKL. The CDR3 is made up of 17 amino acids. The V segment lost 1 base and the J segment 7 bases; nucleotides outside the gene matches: 9. The DNA for the CDR3 is TGCGCCAGCAGCCAAGTGGGGCAGGGGGCGAACAATTCACCCCTCCACTTT. This gives the protein CASSQVGQGANNSPLHF.

This clonotype was seen many times. The V call is TRBV7-8, the J call TRBJ2-5; D is undetermined. V dropped 4 bases and J dropped 0 bases, with 12 bases sitting between them. CDR1 SGHVS and CDR2 FQNEAQ come from the germline V gene. This CDR3 spans 15 amino acids. CDR3 bases: TGTGCCAGCAGCTCCCCGACACAGTACCAAGAGACCCAGTACTTC. This encodes CASSSPTQYQETQYF.

This clonotype was observed at least ten times. The chain couples TRBV29-1 to TRBJ2-1; D uncertain. CDR3 size: 13 residues. Germline CDR1 SQVTM, CDR2 ANQGSEA. V lost 3 bases, J lost 6 bases, and 12 bases lay in between. The CDR3 nucleotides are TGCAGCGTTGACCTTAGGGTGGGCAATGAGCAGTTCTTC. Protein product: CSVDLRVGNEQFF.